This passage covers 26 T cell receptor beta chains from one sample sequenced in a study of blood T cell repertoires in COVID-19 (dated by TCRdb to the early 2020s). Libraries were made using the immunoSEQ multiplex PCR assay. TCRdb re-hosts the immuneACCESS table, in-frame sequences only. Its copies lack some clones; in the studies checked, an unresolved V gene accounts for under half of them, and the cause for the rest is not known. This sample holds more than 70,000 clones; approximately 92% were observed only once. Approximately 0.74% of the sample is in the top ten clones. The sample consisted of peripheral blood. All receptors derive from a woman of 80 years or more with acute or convalescent COVID-19.

V gene TRBV5-6 combines with J gene TRBJ2-3; TRBD2 agrees at 13 bases. Per the germline V gene, CDR1 is SGHDT and CDR2 is YYEEEE. CDR3 length: 15 amino acids. After removal of 3 bases from V and 10 bases from J, the junction contained 8 bases not matched to a gene. The CDR3 loop is CASSSPGLAGIAQYF. The DNA for the CDR3 is TGTGCCAGCAGCTCACCGGGACTAGCGGGAATAGCGCAGTATTTT.

This chain connects TRBV7-9 to TRBJ1-2, with D uncertain. The CDR3 sequence is 14 residues long. The germline V and J ends were trimmed by 7 bases and 4 bases, with 16 bases remaining between them. The V gene's germline CDR1 is SEHNR and CDR2 FQNEAQ (reference sequence). This CDR3 is CASTAGRRTYGYTF. The CDR3 DNA reads as TGTGCCAGCACTGCTGGGAGGCGGACCTATGGCTACACCTTC.

The chain carries TRBV15 and TRBJ1-1; 12 bases line up with TRBD1. The CDR3 consists of 16 residues. V gave up 6 bases and J gave up 5 bases; unmatched junction bases: 10. Germline V gives CDR1 LNHNV, CDR2 YYDKDF (reference sequence). For the CDR3, the DNA is TGTGCCACCAGGATCCCCGGGGGACAGGGGGCGACTGAAGCTTTCTTT. It specifies CATRIPGGQGATEAFF.

This clone was detected a few times. This chain connects TRBV19 to TRBJ1-2, with unresolved D. CDR1 and CDR2 from the germline V gene are LNHDA and SQIVND (reference sequence). This CDR3 has 15 residues. The V gene lost 6 bases and the J gene lost 0 bases, with 14 bases spanning the gap. This CDR3 is CASSRAGRANYGYTF. As DNA, the CDR3 is TGTGCCAGTAGCCGCGCGGGCAGAGCTAACTATGGCTACACCTTC.

V usage is TRBV7-6 and J usage is TRBJ2-7; 8 bases match TRBD1. The V gene end was trimmed by 3 bases and the J gene end by 4 bases; junction bases not matched to a gene: 11. Per germline, CDR1 SGHVS and CDR2 FNYEAQ. The CDR3 is 16 amino acids. The CDR3 loop is CASSFGQGKRKYEQYF. The CDR3 DNA reads as TGTGCCAGCAGCTTTGGACAGGGTAAGAGGAAATACGAGCAGTACTTC.

The chain employs TRBV5-4 and TRBJ1-2; 9 nucleotides agree with TRBD1. Unmatched junction bases numbered 9, after V lost 1 base and J lost 8 bases. The V gene's germline CDR1 is SGHNT and CDR2 YYREEE (reference sequence). The CDR3 spans 15 residues. The CDR3 DNA reads as TGTGCCAGCAGCTTGCAGGCGGGACAGGGTGTCGGCTACACCTTC. This sequence encodes CASSLQAGQGVGYTF.

The chain combines TRBV2 with TRBJ2-3, with 12 nucleotides matching TRBD2. Germline CDR1 is SNHLY and CDR2 is FYNNEI. CDR3 size: 14 residues. Losses at the gene ends were 6 bases for V and 4 bases for J; bases not matched to a gene: 2. Here the CDR3 reads CASSRTSGADTQYF. CDR3 in DNA: TGTGCCAGCAGCCGGACTAGCGGGGCAGATACGCAGTATTTT.

This clone was detected once. This CDR3 is CASSLLSGKLAGELFF. The CDR3 DNA reads TGTGCCAGCAGCTTACTTAGCGGGAAACTCGCCGGGGAGCTGTTTTTT. The rearrangement uses TRBV11-3 and TRBJ2-2; 8 bases map to TRBD2. From germline, CDR1 is SGHNT and CDR2 YENEEA. The CDR3 contains 16 residues. V shed 2 bases and J 6 bases; nucleotides not matched to a gene: 8. Full variable domain (rest looked up from reference TRBV11-3 and TRBJ2-2): EAGVVQSPRYKIIEKKQPVAFWCNPISGHNTLYWYLQNLGQGPELLIRYENEEAVDDSQLPKDRFSAERLKGVDSTLKIQPAELGDSAVYLCASSLLSGKLAGELFFGEGSRLTVL.

The chain employs TRBV19 and TRBJ2-5; 12 bases fit TRBD1. V was clipped by 5 bases and J by 4 bases; unmatched bases: 5. Germline assignment: CDR1 LNHDA and CDR2 SQIVND (reference sequence). This CDR3 spans 15 amino acids. CDR3 coding DNA: TGTGCCAGTAGTCCTGGGACAGGGGGCTTAGAGACCCAGTACTTC. It codes for CASSPGTGGLETQYF. Together with reference TRBV19 and TRBJ2-5, the CDR3 gives the full variable domain: DGGITQSPKYLFRKEGQNVTLSCEQNLNHDAMYWYRQDPGQGLRLIYYSQIVNDFQKGDIAEGYSVSREKKESFPLTVTSAQKNPTAFYLCASSPGTGGLETQYFGPGTRLLVL.

The chain uses TRBV10-3 and TRBJ2-4, with 8 bases that match TRBD2. This CDR3 comprises 20 residues. The germline V gene encodes CDR1 ENHRY and CDR2 SYGVKD. Trimming removed 2 bases from V and 1 base from J; junction bases left unmatched: 16. This CDR3 reads CAISERVAGPQGLAKNIQYF. Written as DNA, the CDR3 is TGTGCCATCAGTGAGAGGGTAGCGGGGCCCCAGGGGTTGGCCAAAAACATTCAGTACTTC.

The rearrangement links TRBV7-2 to TRBJ2-1; no clear D. Trimming removed 7 bases at V and 0 bases at J, with 13 bases between. In germline, CDR1 is SGHTA, CDR2 FQGNSA. The CDR3 is 15 amino acids. The CDR3 region has the DNA TGTGCCAGCACCGCGACGGCAGGCTCCTACAATGAGCAGTTCTTC. Protein: CASTATAGSYNEQFF.

The CDR3 nucleotides are TGTGCCAGCAGTTCTAGAGCGGCTGGGGCCAACGTCCTGACTTTC. Its protein is CASSSRAAGANVLTF. The chain links TRBV28 to TRBJ2-6; D possibly corresponds to TRBD2 (5 bases). CDR3 length: 15 amino acids. Deletions cut 4 bases from V and 2 bases from J, with 9 bases between. CDR1 and CDR2 (germline): MDHEN, SYDVKM.

The CDR3 DNA sequence: TGCAGCGCGGACAGGGCGGATGAGCAGTTCTTC. Translation: CSADRADEQFF. The rearrangement links TRBV29-1 to TRBJ2-1; 8 nucleotides agree with TRBD1. J gave up 8 bases and V 7 bases, and 4 bases lay outside the gene matches. Germline V gene sequence: CDR1 SQVTM, CDR2 ANQGSEA. The CDR3 is made up of 11 amino acids.

This chain's CDR3 is CASGGSGANVLTF. CDR3 in DNA: TGCGCCAGCGGAGGAAGCGGGGCCAACGTCCTGACTTTC. The chain recombines TRBV5-1 with TRBJ2-6; D may be TRBD2 (5 bases). Trimming stripped 7 bases from V and 4 bases from J, with 9 bases between. Germline V gene sequence: CDR1 SGHRS, CDR2 YFSETQ. This CDR3 has 13 residues.

V and J are TRBV5-4 and TRBJ2-5, with 7 nucleotides matching TRBD2. V dropped 6 bases and J dropped 5; count of bases not matched to a gene: 7. Germline V gives CDR1 SGHNT, CDR2 YYREEE (reference sequence). The CDR3 is 13 residues long. CDR3 amino acids: CASTPGGSETQYF. The CDR3 DNA follows: TGTGCCAGCACGCCTGGCGGGAGCGAGACCCAGTACTTC.

V gene TRBV5-4 combines with J gene TRBJ1-2; possibly TRBD1 for D (6 bases). Germline V gives CDR1 SGHNT, CDR2 YYREEE (reference sequence). CDR3 length: 15 amino acids. Deletions cut 0 bases from V and 4 bases from J, with 13 bases between. CDR3 loop: CASSLAAGAGYGYTF. CDR3 DNA: TGTGCCAGCAGCTTGGCCGCGGGGGCTGGCTATGGCTACACCTTC.

This chain links TRBV5-1 with TRBJ1-6; D might be TRBD1 (5 bases). The V and J ends lost 4 bases and 5 bases respectively, with 10 bases between them. Germline CDR1 reads SGHRS; CDR2 reads YFSETQ. The CDR3 spans 14 residues. The CDR3 coding sequence is TGCGCCAGCAGCGTAGGCAGGGATAATTCACCCCTCCACTTT. Its translation is CASSVGRDNSPLHF.

The chain employs TRBV5-6 and TRBJ2-2; D unresolved. The V end lost 4 bases, the J end lost 5 bases, and 6 bases lay between the germline ends. Germline CDR1 is SGHDT and CDR2 is YYEEEE. The CDR3 runs 12 residues. This CDR3 is CASSPRTGELFF. CDR3 nucleotides: TGTGCCAGCAGCCCCCGGACCGGGGAGCTGTTTTTT.

V gene TRBV5-4 combines with J gene TRBJ2-5; TRBD2 agrees at 7 bases. The germline V gene encodes CDR1 SGHNT and CDR2 YYREEE (reference sequence). V gave up 4 bases and J gave up 4 bases; unmatched junction bases: 7. The CDR3 loop spans 14 amino acids. CDR3 loop: CASSPAGGGETQYF. CDR3 nucleotides: TGTGCCAGCAGCCCCGCTGGGGGGGGAGAGACCCAGTACTTC. The full variable domain, rest sourced from reference TRBV5-4 and TRBJ2-5, is ETGVTQSPTHLIKTRGQQVTLRCSSQSGHNTVSWYQQALGQGPQFIFQYYREEENGRGNFPPRFSGLQFPNYSSELNVNALELDDSALYLCASSPAGGGETQYFGPGTRLLVL.

V is TRBV5-1 and J is TRBJ2-2, with 10 bases matching TRBD2. Germline trimming cut 3 bases from V and 6 bases from J; bases unmatched to any gene: 5. CDR3 length: 15 amino acids. Per germline, CDR1 SGHRS and CDR2 YFSETQ. The CDR3 region is CASSSGLAEAGELFF. CDR3 DNA sequence: TGCGCCAGCAGCTCCGGACTAGCGGAGGCCGGGGAGCTGTTTTTT. Using reference TRBV5-1 and TRBJ2-2 for the parts outside the CDR3, the full variable domain is KAGVTQTPRYLIKTRGQQVTLSCSPISGHRSVSWYQQTPGQGLQFLFEYFSETQRNKGNFPGRFSGRQFSNSRSEMNVSTLELGDSALYLCASSSGLAEAGELFFGEGSRLTVL.

The rearrangement joins TRBV5-4 to TRBJ2-5, with 9 bases matching TRBD2. From germline, CDR1 is SGHNT and CDR2 YYREEE (reference sequence). Trimming cost V 2 bases and J 5 bases; bases outside gene matches: 4. CDR3 length equals 14 residues. DNA for the CDR3: TGTGCCAGCAGCTTCAGCGGGAGGAGGGAGACCCAGTACTTC. It yields the protein CASSFSGRRETQYF.

This clone was seen only a few times. This chain links TRBV7-9 with TRBJ2-7, with 10 bases that match TRBD2. The germline CDR1 and CDR2 sequences are SEHNR and FQNEAQ (reference sequence). The CDR3 runs 13 residues. The V segment lost 5 bases and the J segment 11 bases; nucleotides outside the gene matches: 9. As DNA, the CDR3 is TGTGCCAGCAGCCGCGGGACTAGCGAGGTAAAGTACTTC. This gives the protein CASSRGTSEVKYF.

This chain links TRBV2 with TRBJ1-4, with D unclear. The V gene's germline CDR1 is SNHLY and CDR2 FYNNEI. Trimming removed 3 bases from V and 2 bases from J, with 10 bases in between. The CDR3 has 15 residues. The CDR3 protein is CASSDPGGTNEKLFF. The CDR3, as DNA: TGTGCCAGCAGTGATCCCGGTGGTACTAATGAAAAACTGTTTTTT. Variable domain in full (rest from reference TRBV2 and TRBJ1-4): EPEVTQTPSHQVTQMGQEVILRCVPISNHLYFYWYRQILGQKVEFLVSFYNNEISEKSEIFDDQFSVERPDGSNFTLKIRSTKLEDSAMYFCASSDPGGTNEKLFFGSGTQLSVL.

This clone occurred once. The chain joins TRBV11-2 to TRBJ2-1; 8 nucleotides align to TRBD1. V trimming: 4 bases; J trimming: 2 bases; junction bases outside the gene matches: 4. Germline loops: CDR1 SGHAT, CDR2 FQNNGV. CDR3 length: 15 amino acids. CDR3 region: CASSSPGQAYNEQFF. CDR3 coding DNA: TGTGCCAGCAGCTCCCCGGGACAGGCCTACAATGAGCAGTTCTTC.

This sequence joins TRBV6-5 and TRBJ1-2; 11 nucleotides match TRBD1. Germline V lookup: CDR1 MNHEY, CDR2 SVGAGI. This CDR3 region has 14 residues. V shed 6 bases, J shed 7 bases, and the junction held 7 bases outside the gene matches. The CDR3 reads CASSRGQGVLGYTF. The CDR3 nucleotides are TGTGCCAGCAGCCGGGGACAGGGGGTTCTTGGCTACACCTTC.

This chain joins TRBV5-6 and TRBJ1-1, with TRBD1 as a possible D gene (6 bases). Between the trimmed V and J ends, which lost 3 bases and 7 bases, there was a span of 19 bases. CDR1 is SGHDT, CDR2 YYEEEE, per germline. The CDR3 sequence is 15 residues long. Here the CDR3 reads CASSSRQAALDEAFF. CDR3 coding DNA: TGTGCCAGCAGCTCTAGACAGGCGGCCCTGGATGAAGCTTTCTTT.